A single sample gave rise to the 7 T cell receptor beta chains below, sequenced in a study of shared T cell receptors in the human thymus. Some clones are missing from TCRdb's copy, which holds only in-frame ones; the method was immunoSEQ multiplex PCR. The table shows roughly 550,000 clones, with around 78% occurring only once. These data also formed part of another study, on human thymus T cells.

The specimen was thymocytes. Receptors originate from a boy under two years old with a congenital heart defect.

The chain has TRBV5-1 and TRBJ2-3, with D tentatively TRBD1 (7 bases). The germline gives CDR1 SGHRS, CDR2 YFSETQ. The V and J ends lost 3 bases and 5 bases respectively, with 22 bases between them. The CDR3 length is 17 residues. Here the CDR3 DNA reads TGCGCCAGCAGCTGGGGGGCCCGACAGGGTGATGGAGATACGCAGTATTTT. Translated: CASSWGARQGDGDTQYF.

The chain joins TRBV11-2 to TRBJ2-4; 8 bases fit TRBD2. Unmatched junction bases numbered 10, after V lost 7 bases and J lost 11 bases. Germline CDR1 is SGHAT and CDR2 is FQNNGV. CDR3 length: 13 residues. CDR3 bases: TGTGCCAGCAACCGGGAGGGAGGGGGGGTTCAGTACTTC. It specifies CASNREGGGVQYF.

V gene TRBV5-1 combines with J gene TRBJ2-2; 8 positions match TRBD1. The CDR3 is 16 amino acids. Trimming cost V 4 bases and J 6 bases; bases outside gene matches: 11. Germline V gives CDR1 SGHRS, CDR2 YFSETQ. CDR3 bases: TGCGCCAGCAGCGCCTTGGTGGACAGGGCGGCCGGGGAGCTGTTTTTT. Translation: CASSALVDRAAGELFF.

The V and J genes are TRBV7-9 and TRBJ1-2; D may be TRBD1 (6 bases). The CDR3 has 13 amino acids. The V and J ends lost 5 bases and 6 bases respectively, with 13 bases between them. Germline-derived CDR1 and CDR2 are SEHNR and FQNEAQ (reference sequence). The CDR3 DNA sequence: TGTGCCAGCAGCCCCGATCGACAGGATGGCTACACCTTC. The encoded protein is CASSPDRQDGYTF.

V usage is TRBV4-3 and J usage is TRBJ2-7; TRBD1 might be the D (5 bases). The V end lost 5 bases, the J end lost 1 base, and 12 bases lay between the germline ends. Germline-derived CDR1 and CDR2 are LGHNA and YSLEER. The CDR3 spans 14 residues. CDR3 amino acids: CASSRRTLSYEQYF. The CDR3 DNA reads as TGCGCCAGCAGCAGACGGACACTGTCCTACGAGCAGTACTTC.

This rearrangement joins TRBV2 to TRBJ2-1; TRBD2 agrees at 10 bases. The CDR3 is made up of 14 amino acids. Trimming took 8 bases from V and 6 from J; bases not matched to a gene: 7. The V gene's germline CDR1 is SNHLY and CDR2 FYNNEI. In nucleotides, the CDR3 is TGTGCCAGCTCCGGGACTAGCGACCGCAATGAGCAGTTCTTC. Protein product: CASSGTSDRNEQFF. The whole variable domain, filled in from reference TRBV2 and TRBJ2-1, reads EPEVTQTPSHQVTQMGQEVILRCVPISNHLYFYWYRQILGQKVEFLVSFYNNEISEKSEIFDDQFSVERPDGSNFTLKIRSTKLEDSAMYFCASSGTSDRNEQFFGPGTRLTVL.

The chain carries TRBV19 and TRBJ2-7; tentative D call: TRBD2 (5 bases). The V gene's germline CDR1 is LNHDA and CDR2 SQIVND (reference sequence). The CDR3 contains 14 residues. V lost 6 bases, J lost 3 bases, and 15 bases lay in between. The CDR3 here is CASSTRGRRYEQYF. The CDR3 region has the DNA TGTGCCAGTAGCACCCGAGGGCGGCGCTACGAGCAGTACTTC. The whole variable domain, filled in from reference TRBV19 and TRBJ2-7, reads DGGITQSPKYLFRKEGQNVTLSCEQNLNHDAMYWYRQDPGQGLRLIYYSQIVNDFQKGDIAEGYSVSREKKESFPLTVTSAQKNPTAFYLCASSTRGRRYEQYFGPGTRLTVT.